The clone carrying this TCR beta chain was seen a single time. V shed 2 bases and J 5 bases; nucleotides not matched to a gene: 14. From germline, CDR1 is MDHEN and CDR2 SYDVKM. The CDR3 covers 18 residues. The data derive from a study of shared clonotypes between healthy human individuals. Some clones are missing from TCRdb's copy, which holds only in-frame ones; the method was immunoSEQ multiplex PCR. The sample includes 110,000 or so clones, 55% to 80% of them seen just once. Sequencing input: memory CD8+ T cells sorted from blood. The sample's subset: CD45RO+ cells pooled with CCR7-negative TemRA cells. The receptor comes from a woman in her thirties in good health. This rearrangement joins TRBV28 to TRBJ1-3, with 8 nucleotides matching TRBD1. CDR3 DNA sequence: TGTGCCAGCAGTTTACGGGGCCTAACAGGGGGACGGAGAAACACCATATATTTT. Translated, it gives CASSLRGLTGGRRNTIYF. The complete variable domain, with remaining parts taken from reference TRBV28 and TRBJ1-3, reads DVKVTQSSRYLVKRTGEKVFLECVQDMDHENMFWYRQDPGLGLRLIYFSYDVKMKEKGDIPEGYSVSREKKERFSLILESASTNQTSMYLCASSLRGLTGGRRNTIYFGEGSWLTVV.